Listed below are T cell receptor beta chains from one sample, sequenced in a study of blood T cells in healthy people across ages. TCRdb used MiXCR to reprocess the 5' RACE reads, holding one entry per CDR3 protein. The sample holds approximately 1,000,000 distinct CDR3 sequences, roughly two fifths seen once. Sequencing used blood. The source is a man between 18 and 35 years old in good health. Both conserved end residues are part of each CDR3. The order of the fields is clone size, J gene, V gene, D gene, CDR3 DNA, CDR3 protein. D genes are given only for firm matches. Where a row states a size, it is once, few, many or the class of an expanded clone; other rows omit it.

abundance: NA; j_gene: TRBJ1-4; v_gene: TRBV7-2; d_gene: NA; CDR3nt: TGTGCCAGCAGGCTCACAACTAATGAAAAACTGTTTTTT; CDR3aa: CASRLTTNEKLFF
abundance: NA; j_gene: TRBJ1-5; v_gene: TRBV12-3/TRBV12-4; d_gene: NA; CDR3nt: TGTGCCAGCAGTTTAGGCAGCTGGTACCGTAATCAGCCCCAGCATTTT; CDR3aa: CASSLGSWYRNQPQHF
abundance: NA; j_gene: TRBJ1-2; v_gene: TRBV6-1; d_gene: NA; CDR3nt: TGTGCCAGCACCCTCGGGGGATGGTATGGCTACACCTTC; CDR3aa: CASTLGGWYGYTF
abundance: NA; j_gene: TRBJ2-7; v_gene: TRBV6-1; d_gene: TRBD1; CDR3nt: TGTGCCAGCAGTGAAGAACAGGGGGGCTACTACGAGCAGTACTTC; CDR3aa: CASSEEQGGYYEQYF
abundance: few; j_gene: TRBJ1-2; v_gene: TRBV10-3; d_gene: TRBD1; CDR3nt: TGTGCCATCAGTGAGTACCCCGCGACAGGGGGCTTGAAGGGCTACACCTTC; CDR3aa: CAISEYPATGGLKGYTF
abundance: few; j_gene: TRBJ2-1; v_gene: TRBV27; d_gene: TRBD2; CDR3nt: TGTGCCAGCAGCGGGACTAGCGGGTTTCGATACAATGAGCAGTTCTTC; CDR3aa: CASSGTSGFRYNEQFF
abundance: few; j_gene: TRBJ2-4; v_gene: TRBV25-1; d_gene: NA; CDR3nt: TGTGCCAGCAGTGATAGAGAGGAGCAGTACTTC; CDR3aa: CASSDREEQYF
abundance: few; j_gene: TRBJ1-6; v_gene: TRBV6-5; d_gene: NA; CDR3nt: TGTGCCAGCACCCGGGACCCTTCCTATAATTCACCCCTCCACTTT; CDR3aa: CASTRDPSYNSPLHF
abundance: few; j_gene: TRBJ2-4; v_gene: TRBV15; d_gene: TRBD1; CDR3nt: TGTGCCACCAGCAGGACAGGGGCTATAGCCAAAAACATTCAGTACTTC; CDR3aa: CATSRTGAIAKNIQYF
abundance: NA; j_gene: TRBJ1-1; v_gene: TRBV9; d_gene: NA; CDR3nt: TGTGCCAGCAGCGTAGGGACTACAGGGAACACTGAAGCTTTCTTT; CDR3aa: CASSVGTTGNTEAFF